One sample yielded the 10 T cell receptor beta chains listed below, sequenced in a study of T cell responses to AZD1222 COVID-19 vaccine. TCRdb's table, derived via immunoSEQ multiplex PCR, lists solely in-frame clones and lacks some. Of 170,000 or so clones in the sample, around 87% were seen once. Sequences were derived from peripheral blood, sampled on day 0 of AZD1222 vaccination. Receptors originate from an adult in good health.

This CDR3 is CASSVAGFAGELFF. The CDR3 coding sequence is TGTGCCAGCAGCGTAGCTGGTTTCGCCGGGGAGCTGTTTTTT. The chain couples TRBV9 to TRBJ2-2, with unresolved D. In germline, CDR1 is SGDLS, CDR2 YYNGEE. The germline V and J ends were trimmed by 0 bases and 6 bases, with 9 bases remaining between them. The CDR3 length is 14 residues.

The chain recombines TRBV5-1 with TRBJ2-5, with D perhaps TRBD2 (6 bases). V was trimmed by 4 bases and J by 2 bases, leaving 9 bases between them. CDR1 is SGHRS and CDR2 is YFSETQ in the germline V gene. The CDR3 spans 13 residues. The CDR3 region is CASSRGNQETQYF. CDR3 coding DNA: TGCGCCAGCAGCCGCGGGAATCAAGAGACCCAGTACTTC.

The V and J genes are TRBV4-1 and TRBJ1-2; D may be TRBD1 (6 bases). Germline V gene sequence: CDR1 MGHRA, CDR2 YSYEKL. Trimming removed 4 bases from V and 4 bases from J, with 16 bases in between. The CDR3 is made up of 15 amino acids. The CDR3 DNA reads TGCGCCAGCAGCCCGACGCCGGGGGCCGGCTATGGCTACACCTTC. Its protein product is CASSPTPGAGYGYTF.

This rearrangement joins TRBV19 to TRBJ1-5; D is perhaps TRBD1 (5 bases). This CDR3 comprises 14 residues. The V gene lost 6 bases and the J gene lost 0 bases, with 9 bases spanning the gap. In germline, CDR1 is LNHDA, CDR2 SQIVND (reference sequence). In DNA form, the CDR3 reads TGTGCCAGTAGCGACAGTTATAGCAATCAGCCCCAGCATTTT. Encoded protein: CASSDSYSNQPQHF.

V gene TRBV6-2 or TRBV6-3 combines with J gene TRBJ1-1, with D possibly matching TRBD1 (5 bases). The V and J ends lost 5 bases and 4 bases respectively, with 5 bases between them. Germline CDR1 MNHEY, CDR2 SVGEGT. CDR3 length: 11 residues. The CDR3 loop reads CASSQGTEAFF. In DNA form, the CDR3 reads TGTGCCAGCAGTCAGGGCACTGAAGCTTTCTTT.

This clone was found a few times. This chain connects TRBV29-1 to TRBJ1-2; a weak D match, TRBD1 (5 bases). Between the trimmed V and J ends, which lost 1 base and 3 bases, there was a span of 6 bases. The length of the CDR3 is 12 residues. Germline V gene sequence: CDR1 SQVTM, CDR2 ANQGSEA. The CDR3 coding sequence is TGCAGCGTTGAAGCAGGGTACTATGGCTACACCTTC. Translated: CSVEAGYYGYTF.

The gene calls are TRBV9 and TRBJ1-2; no definite D call. This CDR3 is built from 14 residues. V shed 2 bases and J shed 8 bases, with 16 bases lying between them. Germline loops: CDR1 SGDLS, CDR2 YYNGEE. DNA for the CDR3: TGTGCCAGCAGCGTGAGAGGATCCGGTGCCGGCTACACCTTC. It codes for CASSVRGSGAGYTF.

J is TRBJ1-2 and V is TRBV6-5; D is undetermined. Germline loops: CDR1 MNHEY, CDR2 SVGAGI. V was shortened by 0 bases and J by 4 bases, with 6 bases between the two germline ends. This CDR3 region has 13 residues. The CDR3 loop reads CASSYSGVYGYTF. For the CDR3, the DNA is TGTGCCAGCAGTTACTCGGGAGTCTATGGCTACACCTTC.

The rearrangement links TRBV29-1 to TRBJ2-1; possibly TRBD1 or TRBD2 for D (5 bases each). V was clipped by 6 bases and J by 8 bases, with 17 bases between them. CDR1 is SQVTM and CDR2 is ANQGSEA in the germline V gene. The CDR3 runs 13 residues. The CDR3 loop reads CSVAGAGSDEQFF. The CDR3 DNA follows: TGCAGCGTGGCCGGGGCCGGTAGCGATGAGCAGTTCTTC.

The chain recombines TRBV6-2 or TRBV6-3 with TRBJ2-7; D is unresolved. The V end was cut by 5 bases, the J end by 2 bases, with 19 bases between. Germline CDR1 MNHEY, CDR2 SVGEGT. This CDR3 is 16 amino acids long. This CDR3 reads CASSVFLYSATYEQYF. The CDR3 DNA reads as TGTGCCAGCAGTGTATTCCTATATTCCGCGACCTACGAGCAGTACTTC.